The 11 T cell receptor beta chains below were found in one sample sequenced in a study of shared clonotypes between healthy human individuals. TCRdb's copy holds only in-frame clones and misses some; the assay was immunoSEQ multiplex PCR. The repertoire holds under 1,100,000 clones, with around 76% as singletons. Sequenced input: memory CD4+ T cells sorted from blood. The sample's subset: CD45RA-negative fraction. The origin of the receptors is a man between 18 and 29 years old in good health.

This clone came up many times. This chain links TRBV5-4 with TRBJ2-5; D unresolved. Trimming pared 1 base from V and 9 bases from J, leaving 16 bases between. CDR1 SGHNT and CDR2 YYREEE come from the germline V gene (reference sequence). The CDR3 has 14 residues. CDR3 residues: CASSLYGSGQAQYF. CDR3 nucleotides: TGTGCCAGCAGCTTGTATGGCTCCGGCCAGGCCCAGTACTTC.

V gene TRBV15 combines with J gene TRBJ2-3, with D possibly being TRBD1 or TRBD2 (5 bases each). The length of the CDR3 is 17 residues. V was cut by 1 base and J by 0 bases, with 14 bases left in between. Germline-derived CDR1 and CDR2 are LNHNV and YYDKDF (reference sequence). The DNA of the CDR3 is TGTGCCACCAGCAGAGCTCGTGGGGGATCTAGCACAGATACGCAGTATTTT. This gives the protein CATSRARGGSSTDTQYF. Variable domain in full (rest from reference TRBV15 and TRBJ2-3): DAMVIQNPRYQVTQFGKPVTLSCSQTLNHNVMYWYQQKSSQAPKLLFHYYDKDFNNEADTPDNFQSRRPNTSFCFLDIRSPGLGDTAMYLCATSRARGGSSTDTQYFGPGTRLTVL.

The chain uses TRBV27 and TRBJ2-1, with 10 bases lining up with TRBD1. This CDR3 is built from 15 residues. V lost 2 bases to trimming and J lost 6 bases; unmatched junction nucleotides: 4. Germline CDR1 and CDR2: MNHEY and SMNVEV (reference sequence). CDR3 DNA sequence: TGTGCCAGCAGTTTAAAGGGACAGGGGCCCAATGAGCAGTTCTTC. Protein: CASSLKGQGPNEQFF.

The V gene is TRBV2, the J gene TRBJ2-3, with TRBD1 matching over 8 bases. V dropped 8 bases and J dropped 4; count of bases not matched to a gene: 5. CDR1 and CDR2 from the germline V gene are SNHLY and FYNNEI. This CDR3 has 13 amino acids. The CDR3 DNA is TGTGCCAGCGCAGGGGGCTCCTCAGATACGCAGTATTTT. Translating gives CASAGGSSDTQYF.

The chain couples TRBV5-1 to TRBJ2-2; 8 bases are shared with TRBD1. The CDR3 has 15 residues. V was clipped by 4 bases and J by 6 bases; unmatched bases: 8. Germline V lookup: CDR1 SGHRS, CDR2 YFSETQ. CDR3 DNA: TGCGCCAGCAGCCGGGAAATACAGGGGGCCGGGGAGCTGTTTTTT. This sequence encodes CASSREIQGAGELFF.

This clone has a count of ten or more. This rearrangement joins TRBV5-1 to TRBJ2-3, with 12 bases identical to TRBD2. V shed 7 bases and J 5 bases; nucleotides not matched to a gene: 8. CDR3 length: 15 amino acids. Germline CDR1 and CDR2: SGHRS and YFSETQ. The CDR3 here is CASRKPSGRVDTQYF. In DNA, the CDR3 is TGCGCCAGCCGGAAACCTAGCGGGAGGGTAGATACGCAGTATTTT. Combining the CDR3 with reference TRBV5-1 and TRBJ2-3 gives the whole variable domain KAGVTQTPRYLIKTRGQQVTLSCSPISGHRSVSWYQQTPGQGLQFLFEYFSETQRNKGNFPGRFSGRQFSNSRSEMNVSTLELGDSALYLCASRKPSGRVDTQYFGPGTRLTVL.

The chain links TRBV6-1 to TRBJ2-7; 7 nucleotides match TRBD1. J lost 4 bases, V lost 6 bases, and 9 bases had no gene match. Per the germline V gene, CDR1 is MNHNS and CDR2 is SASEGT. The CDR3 has 14 amino acids. The CDR3 DNA reads TGTGCCAGCAGCCGACAGGGAGAAGGGTACGAGCAGTACTTC. It translates to CASSRQGEGYEQYF.

The chain uses TRBV19 and TRBJ2-1; 10 bases align to TRBD2. The CDR3 is 16 residues long. After removal of 5 bases from V and 5 bases from J, the junction contained 9 bases not matched to a gene. The V gene's germline CDR1 is LNHDA and CDR2 SQIVND (reference sequence). The DNA of the CDR3 is TGTGCCAGTAGTGTCCTAAGGACTAGCGGCCACAATGAGCAGTTCTTC. Protein product: CASSVLRTSGHNEQFF.

About this clone: Other DNA sequences in the sample encode the same CDR3. The chain is built from TRBV5-4 and TRBJ1-6, with TRBD1 identical over 8 bases. From germline, CDR1 is SGHNT and CDR2 YYREEE (reference sequence). This CDR3 region has 14 residues. With V trimmed by 0 bases and J by 10 bases, 3 bases remained unmatched. The CDR3 loop is CASSLDRGSSPLHF. The CDR3 DNA reads TGTGCCAGCAGCTTGGACAGGGGGTCCTCACCCCTCCACTTT.

The chain couples TRBV7-6 to TRBJ2-3; no clear D. The CDR3 spans 18 residues. V lost 4 bases and J 0 bases, leaving 20 bases between the germline ends. CDR1 and CDR2 from the germline V gene are SGHVS and FNYEAQ. This chain's CDR3 is CASSSPEFARLSTDTQYF. Here the CDR3 DNA reads TGTGCCAGCAGCTCACCTGAATTCGCCCGTCTTAGCACAGATACGCAGTATTTT.

The chain couples TRBV7-2 to TRBJ2-3; no reliable D call. The V gene lost 0 bases and the J gene lost 9 bases, with 10 bases spanning the gap. Looked up from germline, CDR1 is SGHTA and CDR2 is FQGNSA. CDR3 length equals 13 residues. CDR3 in amino acids: CASSLAPLGTQYF. For the CDR3, the DNA is TGTGCCAGCAGCTTAGCGCCCCTAGGCACGCAGTATTTT. The whole variable domain, filled in from reference TRBV7-2 and TRBJ2-3, reads GAGVSQSPSNKVTEKGKDVELRCDPISGHTALYWYRQSLGQGLEFLIYFQGNSAPDKSGLPSDRFSAERTGGSVSTLTIQRTQQEDSAVYLCASSLAPLGTQYFGPGTRLTVL.